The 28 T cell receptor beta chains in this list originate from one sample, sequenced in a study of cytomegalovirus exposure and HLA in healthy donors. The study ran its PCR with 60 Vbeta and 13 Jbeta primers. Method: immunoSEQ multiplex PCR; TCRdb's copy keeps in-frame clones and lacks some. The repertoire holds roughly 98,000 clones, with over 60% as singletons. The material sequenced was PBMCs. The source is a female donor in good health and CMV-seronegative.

The CDR3 loop reads CASSLFLDRGSGNTIYF. The CDR3 DNA reads as TGTGCCAGCAGTCTCTTTTTGGACAGGGGAAGCGGAAACACCATATATTTT. This chain joins TRBV28 and TRBJ1-3; 9 bases are a match to TRBD1. Germline loops: CDR1 MDHEN, CDR2 SYDVKM. This CDR3 region has 17 residues. Trimming cost V 5 bases and J 4 bases; bases outside gene matches: 12.

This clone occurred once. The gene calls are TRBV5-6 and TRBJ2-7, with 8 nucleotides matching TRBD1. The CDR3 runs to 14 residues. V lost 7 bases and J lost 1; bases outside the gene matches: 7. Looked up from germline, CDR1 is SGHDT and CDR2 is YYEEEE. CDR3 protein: CASRRTGLSYEQYF. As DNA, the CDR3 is TGTGCCAGCCGCAGGACAGGGCTTTCCTACGAGCAGTACTTC.

DNA for the CDR3: TGTGCCAGCAGTGCGGACAGGGGGAGCTACGAGCAGTACTTC. It codes for CASSADRGSYEQYF. The chain has TRBV2 and TRBJ2-7, with 10 nucleotides matching TRBD1. V shed 4 bases, J shed 3 bases, and the junction held 3 bases outside the gene matches. The germline CDR1 and CDR2 sequences are SNHLY and FYNNEI. This CDR3 is 14 amino acids long.

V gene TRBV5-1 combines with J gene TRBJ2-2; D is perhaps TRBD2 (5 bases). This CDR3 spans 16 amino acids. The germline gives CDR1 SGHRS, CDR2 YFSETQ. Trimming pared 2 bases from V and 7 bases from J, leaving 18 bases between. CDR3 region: CASSFSGRAALGELFF. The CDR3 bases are TGCGCCAGCAGCTTCAGCGGCAGAGCGGCCCTCGGGGAGCTGTTTTTT.

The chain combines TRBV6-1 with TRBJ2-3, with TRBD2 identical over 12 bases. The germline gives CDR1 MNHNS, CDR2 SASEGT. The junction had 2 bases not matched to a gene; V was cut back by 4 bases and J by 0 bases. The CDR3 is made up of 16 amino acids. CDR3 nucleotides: TGTGCCAGCAGTGTAGGGACTAGCGGGAGCACAGATACGCAGTATTTT. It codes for CASSVGTSGSTDTQYF.

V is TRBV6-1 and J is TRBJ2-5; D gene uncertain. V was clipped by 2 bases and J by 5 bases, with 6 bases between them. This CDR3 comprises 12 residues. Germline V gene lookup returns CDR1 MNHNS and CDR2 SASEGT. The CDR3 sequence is CASSENEETQYF. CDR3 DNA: TGTGCCAGCAGTGAAAACGAGGAGACCCAGTACTTC.

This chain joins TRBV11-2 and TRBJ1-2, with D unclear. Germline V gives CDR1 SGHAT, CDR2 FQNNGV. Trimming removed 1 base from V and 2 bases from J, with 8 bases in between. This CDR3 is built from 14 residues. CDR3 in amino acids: CASSLVPENYGYTF. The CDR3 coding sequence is TGTGCCAGCAGCTTAGTACCAGAAAACTATGGCTACACCTTC.

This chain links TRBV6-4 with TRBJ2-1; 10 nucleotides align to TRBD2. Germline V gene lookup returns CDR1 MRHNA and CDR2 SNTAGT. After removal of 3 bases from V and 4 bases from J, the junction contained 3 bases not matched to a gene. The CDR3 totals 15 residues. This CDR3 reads CASSEVAGGYNEQFF. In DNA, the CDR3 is TGTGCCAGCAGTGAAGTAGCGGGGGGATACAATGAGCAGTTCTTC.

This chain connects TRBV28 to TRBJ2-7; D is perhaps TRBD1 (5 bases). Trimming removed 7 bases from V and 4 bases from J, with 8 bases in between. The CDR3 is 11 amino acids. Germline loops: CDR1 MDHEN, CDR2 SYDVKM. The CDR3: CASKGEYEQYF. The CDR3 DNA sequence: TGTGCCAGCAAAGGGGAATACGAGCAGTACTTC.

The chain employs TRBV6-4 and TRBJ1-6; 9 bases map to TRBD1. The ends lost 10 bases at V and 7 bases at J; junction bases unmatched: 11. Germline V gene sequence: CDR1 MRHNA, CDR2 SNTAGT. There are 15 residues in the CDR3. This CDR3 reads CATREGDRVNSPLHF. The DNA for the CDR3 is TGTGCCACCCGGGAGGGGGACAGGGTAAATTCACCCCTCCACTTT.

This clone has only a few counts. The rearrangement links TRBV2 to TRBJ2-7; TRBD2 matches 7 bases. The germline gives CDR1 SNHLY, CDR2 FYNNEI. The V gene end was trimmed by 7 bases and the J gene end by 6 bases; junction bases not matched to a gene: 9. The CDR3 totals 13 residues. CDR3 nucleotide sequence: TGTGCCAGCATCAAACCCGGGGGGTTCGAGCAGTACTTC. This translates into CASIKPGGFEQYF. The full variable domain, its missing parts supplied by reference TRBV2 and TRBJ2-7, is EPEVTQTPSHQVTQMGQEVILRCVPISNHLYFYWYRQILGQKVEFLVSFYNNEISEKSEIFDDQFSVERPDGSNFTLKIRSTKLEDSAMYFCASIKPGGFEQYFGPGTRLTVT.

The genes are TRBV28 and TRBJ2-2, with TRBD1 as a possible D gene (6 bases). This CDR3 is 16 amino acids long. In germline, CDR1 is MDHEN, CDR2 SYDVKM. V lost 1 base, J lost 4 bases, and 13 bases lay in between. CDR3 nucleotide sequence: TGTGCCAGCAGTTTATATCAGGCAGGGGCCACCGGGGAGCTGTTTTTT. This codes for CASSLYQAGATGELFF. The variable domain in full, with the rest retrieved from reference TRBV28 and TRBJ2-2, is DVKVTQSSRYLVKRTGEKVFLECVQDMDHENMFWYRQDPGLGLRLIYFSYDVKMKEKGDIPEGYSVSREKKERFSLILESASTNQTSMYLCASSLYQAGATGELFFGEGSRLTVL.

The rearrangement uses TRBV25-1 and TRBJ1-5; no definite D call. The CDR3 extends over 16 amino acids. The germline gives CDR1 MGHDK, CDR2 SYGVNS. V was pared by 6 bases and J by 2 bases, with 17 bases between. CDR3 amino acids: CASSPVEGLGNQPQHF. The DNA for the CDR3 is TGTGCCAGCAGCCCCGTAGAGGGTTTGGGCAATCAGCCCCAGCATTTT.

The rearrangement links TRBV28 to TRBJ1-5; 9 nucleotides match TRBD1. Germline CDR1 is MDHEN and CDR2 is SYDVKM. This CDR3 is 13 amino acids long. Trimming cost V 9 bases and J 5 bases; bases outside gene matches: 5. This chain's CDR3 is CASFGQGYQPQHF. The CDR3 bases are TGTGCCAGTTTTGGACAGGGGTATCAGCCCCAGCATTTT.

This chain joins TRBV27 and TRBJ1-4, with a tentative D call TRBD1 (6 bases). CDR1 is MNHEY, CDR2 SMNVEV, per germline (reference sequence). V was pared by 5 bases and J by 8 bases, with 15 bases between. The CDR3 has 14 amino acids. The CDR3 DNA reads TGTGCCAGCAGTCATCAGGGGATAGGGGAAAAACTGTTTTTT. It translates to CASSHQGIGEKLFF. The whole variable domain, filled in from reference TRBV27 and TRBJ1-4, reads EAQVTQNPRYLITVTGKKLTVTCSQNMNHEYMSWYRQDPGLGLRQIYYSMNVEVTDKGDVPEGYKVSRKEKRNFPLILESPSPNQTSLYFCASSHQGIGEKLFFGSGTQLSVL.

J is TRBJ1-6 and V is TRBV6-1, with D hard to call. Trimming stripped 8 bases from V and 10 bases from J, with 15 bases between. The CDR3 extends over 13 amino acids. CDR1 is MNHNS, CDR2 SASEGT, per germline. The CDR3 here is CASAVDPPSPLHF. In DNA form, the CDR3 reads TGTGCCAGCGCGGTTGACCCTCCGTCACCCCTCCACTTT.

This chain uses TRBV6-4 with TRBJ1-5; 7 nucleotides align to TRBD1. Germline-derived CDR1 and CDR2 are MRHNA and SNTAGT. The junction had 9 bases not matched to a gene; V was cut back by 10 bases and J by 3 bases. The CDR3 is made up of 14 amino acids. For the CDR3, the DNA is TGTGCCACCCCGACAGGGATGATCAATCAGCCCCAGCATTTT. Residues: CATPTGMINQPQHF.

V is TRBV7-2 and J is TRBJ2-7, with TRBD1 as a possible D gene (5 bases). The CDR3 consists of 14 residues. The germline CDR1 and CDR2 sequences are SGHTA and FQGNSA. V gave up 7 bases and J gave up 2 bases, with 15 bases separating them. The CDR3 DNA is TGTGCCAGCACGTCGTTCAGGGATACCTACGAGCAGTACTTC. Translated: CASTSFRDTYEQYF.

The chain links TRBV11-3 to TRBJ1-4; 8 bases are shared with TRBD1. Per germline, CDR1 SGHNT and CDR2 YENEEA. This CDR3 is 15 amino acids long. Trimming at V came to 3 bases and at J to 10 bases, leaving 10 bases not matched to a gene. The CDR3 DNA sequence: TGTGCCAGCAGCTTGGGACAGGCGGTTTATGGAAAACTGTTTTTT. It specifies CASSLGQAVYGKLFF. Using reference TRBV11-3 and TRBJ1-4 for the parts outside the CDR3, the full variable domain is EAGVVQSPRYKIIEKKQPVAFWCNPISGHNTLYWYLQNLGQGPELLIRYENEEAVDDSQLPKDRFSAERLKGVDSTLKIQPAELGDSAVYLCASSLGQAVYGKLFFGSGTQLSVL.

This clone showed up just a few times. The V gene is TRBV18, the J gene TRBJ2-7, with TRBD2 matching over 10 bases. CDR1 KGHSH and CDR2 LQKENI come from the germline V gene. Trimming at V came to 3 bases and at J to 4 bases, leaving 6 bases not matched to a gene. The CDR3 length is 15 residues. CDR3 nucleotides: TGTGCCAGCTCACCTGATAGCGGGGGGCCGTACGAGCAGTACTTC. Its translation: CASSPDSGGPYEQYF.

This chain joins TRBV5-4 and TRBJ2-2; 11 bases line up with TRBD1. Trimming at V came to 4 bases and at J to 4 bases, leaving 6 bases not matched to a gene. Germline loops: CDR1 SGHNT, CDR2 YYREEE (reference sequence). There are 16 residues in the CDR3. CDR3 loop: CASSTWTGGRTGELFF. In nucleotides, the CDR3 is TGTGCCAGCAGCACCTGGACAGGGGGCCGCACCGGGGAGCTGTTTTTT.

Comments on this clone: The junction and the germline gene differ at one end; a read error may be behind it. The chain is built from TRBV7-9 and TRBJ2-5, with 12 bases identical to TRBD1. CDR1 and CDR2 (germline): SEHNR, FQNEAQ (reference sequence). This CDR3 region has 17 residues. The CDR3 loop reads CSSSQVPGQGARETQYF. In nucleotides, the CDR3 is TGTTCCAGCAGTCAAGTCCCGGGACAGGGGGCGCGGGAGACCCAGTACTTC. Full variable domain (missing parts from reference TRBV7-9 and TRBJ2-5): DTGVSQNPRHKITKRGQNVTFRCDPISEHNRLYWYRQTLGQGPEFLTYFQNEAQLEKSRLLSDRFSAERPKGSFSTLEIQRTEQGDSAMYLCSSSQVPGQGARETQYFGPGTRLLVL.

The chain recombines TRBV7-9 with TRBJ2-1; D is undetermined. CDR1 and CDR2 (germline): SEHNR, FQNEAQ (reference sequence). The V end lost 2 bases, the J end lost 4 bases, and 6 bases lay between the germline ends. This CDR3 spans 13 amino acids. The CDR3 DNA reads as TGTGCCAGCAGCTTACTCGGGTACAATGAGCAGTTCTTC. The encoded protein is CASSLLGYNEQFF.

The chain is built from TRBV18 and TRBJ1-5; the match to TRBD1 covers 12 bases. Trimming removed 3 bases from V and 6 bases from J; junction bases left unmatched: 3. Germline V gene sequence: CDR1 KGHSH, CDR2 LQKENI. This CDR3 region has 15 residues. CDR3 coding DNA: TGTGCCAGCTCACCGGGACAGGGGGCTATTCAGCCCCAGCATTTT. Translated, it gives CASSPGQGAIQPQHF. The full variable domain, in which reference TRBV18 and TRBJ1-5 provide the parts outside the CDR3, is NAGVMQNPRHLVRRRGQEARLRCSPMKGHSHVYWYRQLPEEGLKFMVYLQKENIIDESGMPKERFSAEFPKEGPSILRIQQVVRGDSAAYFCASSPGQGAIQPQHFGDGTRLSIL.

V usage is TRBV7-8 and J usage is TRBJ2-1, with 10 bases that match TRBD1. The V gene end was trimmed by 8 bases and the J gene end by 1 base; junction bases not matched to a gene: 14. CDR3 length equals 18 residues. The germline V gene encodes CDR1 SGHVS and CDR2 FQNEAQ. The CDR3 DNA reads TGTGCCAGCGGCTCCGGGACAGGGGCCTCTCGTTCCTACAATGAGCAGTTCTTC. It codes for CASGSGTGASRSYNEQFF. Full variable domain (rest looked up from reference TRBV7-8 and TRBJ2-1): GAGVSQSPRYKVAKRGQDVALRCDPISGHVSLFWYQQALGQGPEFLTYFQNEAQLDKSGLPSDRFFAERPEGSVSTLKIQRTQQEDSAVYLCASGSGTGASRSYNEQFFGPGTRLTVL.

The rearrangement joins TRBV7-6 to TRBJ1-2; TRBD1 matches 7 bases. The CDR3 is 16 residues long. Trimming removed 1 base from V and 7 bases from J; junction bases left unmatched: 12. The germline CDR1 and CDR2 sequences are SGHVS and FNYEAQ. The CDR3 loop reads CASSLDQGGKGGGYTF. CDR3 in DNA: TGTGCCAGCAGCTTAGACCAGGGGGGAAAAGGAGGTGGCTACACCTTC.

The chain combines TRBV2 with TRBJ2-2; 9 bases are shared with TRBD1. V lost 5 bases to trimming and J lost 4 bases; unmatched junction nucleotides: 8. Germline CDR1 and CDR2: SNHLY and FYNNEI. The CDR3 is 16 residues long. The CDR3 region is CASSYLQGATTGELFF. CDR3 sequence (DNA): TGTGCCAGCAGTTACTTACAGGGGGCAACCACCGGGGAGCTGTTTTTT.

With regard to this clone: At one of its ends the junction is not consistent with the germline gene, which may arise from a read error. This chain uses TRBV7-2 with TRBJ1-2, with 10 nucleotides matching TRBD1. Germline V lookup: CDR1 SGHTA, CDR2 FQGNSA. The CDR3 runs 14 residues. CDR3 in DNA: TGTGCCAGCAGCTTATCGGACAGGGGGTATGGCTGCACCTTC. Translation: CASSLSDRGYGCTF.